This T cell receptor beta chain was sequenced in a study of blood T cell repertoires in COVID-19. Across the whole study: Some COVID-19 samples were acute and others convalescent; all came from the United States, Italy and Spain. The cDNA or gDNA used as material had been derived from T cells, B-cell-depleted T cells, or PBMCs.

This CDR3 has 14 amino acids. The V end lost 6 bases, the J end lost 1 base, and 10 bases lay between the germline ends. Germline V gene data show CDR1 as SNHLY and CDR2 as FYNNEI. Methods used by the authors: Estimated nucleated cell counts came from reference gene primer amplification. The table came from immunoSEQ multiplex PCR; TCRdb's copy has only in-frame clones and leaves some out. V, J and clone size are taken as reported in that table, and D and trimming were inferred from the DNA itself. The sample has roughly 71,000 clones; about nine tenths are singletons. V is TRBV2 and J is TRBJ1-3, with unresolved D. Sequencing was carried out using peripheral blood. This receptor was identified in a man aged 30 to 45 with acute or convalescent COVID-19. The CDR3 nucleotides are TGTGCCAGCAGGATACACGAATCTGGAAACACCATATATTTT. This translates into CASRIHESGNTIYF.